The 4 T cell receptor beta chains listed next were all sequenced from one sample in a study of CD8+ T cells in alopecia areata. Treatment reported: oral pan-JAK inhibitor, 5-10 mg twice daily. Isolated RNA was reverse transcribed into cDNA used as the sequencing template. TCRdb's table, derived via immunoSEQ multiplex PCR, lists solely in-frame clones and lacks some. Altogether fewer than 200,000 clones are present, roughly 60% being singletons, with the ten largest covering 16%. The sample in question was CD4+ T cells sorted from blood, obtained at approximately week 61, from a patient treated with tofacitinib. The source is a human donor with alopecia areata.

This sequence joins TRBV27 and TRBJ2-5; TRBD2 matches at 8 bases. The CDR3 runs 14 residues. V dropped 8 bases and J dropped 10; count of bases not matched to a gene: 15. Germline CDR1 MNHEY, CDR2 SMNVEV (reference sequence). In DNA form, the CDR3 reads TGTGCCAGCGAGAGGGCCGGGGGGGCCGGCGTCCAGTACTTC. Amino acid sequence: CASERAGGAGVQYF.

In DNA form, the CDR3 reads TGTGCCACCAGCAGTGGAGATAGCAATCAGCCCCAGCATTTT. It yields the protein CATSSGDSNQPQHF. This sequence joins TRBV15 and TRBJ1-5; no clear D gene. Germline loops: CDR1 LNHNV, CDR2 YYDKDF (reference sequence). Trimming removed 3 bases from V and 0 bases from J, with 6 bases in between. The CDR3 is 14 residues long.

The J gene is TRBJ1-2, the V gene TRBV7-2; TRBD1 is a possible D gene (6 bases). Looked up from germline, CDR1 is SGHTA and CDR2 is FQGNSA. Deletions cut 1 base from V and 4 bases from J, with 10 bases between. This CDR3 is built from 14 residues. CDR3 in amino acids: CASSLGARGYGYTF. CDR3 DNA sequence: TGTGCCAGCAGCTTAGGGGCCAGGGGCTATGGCTACACCTTC.

The table lists this clone with a few counts. The chain has TRBV6-6 and TRBJ1-1; D is perhaps TRBD1 (6 bases). The ends were cut back, 5 bases at V and 3 bases at J, with 13 bases in the middle. Germline CDR1 reads MNHNY; CDR2 reads SVGAGI (reference sequence). The CDR3 is made up of 14 amino acids. CDR3: CASSPRRGDTEAFF. The CDR3 DNA reads TGTGCCAGCAGTCCGCGCAGGGGAGACACTGAAGCTTTCTTT.